The present T cell receptor (beta chain) was sequenced within a study of cytomegalovirus exposure and HLA in healthy donors. 13 Jbeta primers and 60 Vbeta primers were used for the PCR. Clones were read by immunoSEQ multiplex PCR, and TCRdb kept only the in-frame ones, dropping some. This sample has 70,000 to 95,000 clones; about 80% occur once, and the top ten carry 3.3%. A word on this clone: Its antigen is unidentified.

Study-level points and caveats: Several of the most significant clusters appeared, in a later analysis, to be linked to common viral pathogens.

The sample comprised PBMCs. The sequence was collected from a man aged 45-60 years in good health and CMV-seronegative.

The CDR3 is CASSFGTGGSYEQYF. As DNA, the CDR3 is TGTGCCAGCAGCTTCGGGACAGGGGGATCCTACGAGCAGTACTTC. This chain connects TRBV7-9 to TRBJ2-5; 11 nucleotides line up with TRBD1. The end of the DNA aligns better with TRBJ2-7, so the J call may be wrong. The CDR3 length is 15 residues. The germline CDR1 and CDR2 sequences are SEHNR and FQNEAQ (reference sequence).